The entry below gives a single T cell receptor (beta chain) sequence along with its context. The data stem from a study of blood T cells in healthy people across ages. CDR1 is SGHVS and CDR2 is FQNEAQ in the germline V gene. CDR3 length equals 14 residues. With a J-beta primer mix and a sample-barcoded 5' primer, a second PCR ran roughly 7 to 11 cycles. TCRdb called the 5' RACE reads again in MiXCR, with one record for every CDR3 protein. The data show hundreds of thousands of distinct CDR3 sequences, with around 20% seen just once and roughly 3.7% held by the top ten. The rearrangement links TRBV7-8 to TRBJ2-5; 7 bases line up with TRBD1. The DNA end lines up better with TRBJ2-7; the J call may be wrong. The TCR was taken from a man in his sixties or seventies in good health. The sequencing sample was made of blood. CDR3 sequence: CASSLAGQVGEQYF. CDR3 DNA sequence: TGTGCCAGCAGCTTAGCAGGACAGGTGGGCGAGCAGTACTTC.